One sample yielded the 17 T cell receptor beta chains listed below, sequenced in a study of blood T cells in healthy people across ages. Primers used in a second PCR of about 7 to 12 cycles were a sample-barcoded 5' primer and a J-beta primer mix. MiXCR, applied by TCRdb to the 5' RACE reads, yields one record per CDR3 protein. The table includes some 1 million distinct CDR3 sequences, around 45% detected once. The sequenced sample consisted of blood. The source of these receptors is a woman aged 55-75 years in good health.

The J gene is TRBJ1-2, the V gene TRBV11-2, with D unclear. The CDR3 totals 14 residues. The V and J ends lost 5 bases and 4 bases respectively, with 14 bases between them. In germline, CDR1 is SGHAT, CDR2 FQNNGV. CDR3 DNA sequence: TGTGCCAGCAGCGAAGGGCGGAGGTTCTATGGCTACACCTTC. Amino acid sequence: CASSEGRRFYGYTF.

This rearrangement joins TRBV4-2 to TRBJ1-2; 8 bases are a match to TRBD1. The CDR3 is 15 residues long. The germline V gene encodes CDR1 LGHNA and CDR2 YNFKEQ. Losses at the gene ends were 0 bases for V and 3 bases for J; bases not matched to a gene: 3. CDR3 coding DNA: TGTGCCAGCAGCCAAGACCAGGGGGCGGACTATGGCTACACCTTC. It yields the protein CASSQDQGADYGYTF.

The table lists this clonotype with a few counts. The chain carries TRBV29-1 and TRBJ1-2; D is unresolved. Germline V gives CDR1 SQVTM, CDR2 ANQGSEA. The CDR3 length is 12 residues. V lost 4 bases and J 6 bases, leaving 12 bases between the germline ends. The CDR3 nucleotides read TGCAGCGTTGGCAGTTGGGATAATGGCTACACCTTC. Its translation: CSVGSWDNGYTF.

As DNA, the CDR3 is TGTGCCAGCAGCTTAGCGACCGGAAGCTCCTACAATGAGCAGTACTTC. It translates to CASSLATGSSYNEQYF. The V and J genes are TRBV7-2 and TRBJ2-1, with no clear D. The last part of the DNA fits TRBJ2-7 better; the J call may be wrong. CDR3 size: 16 residues. Germline CDR1 reads SGHTA; CDR2 reads FQGNSA.

The chain carries TRBV3-1 and TRBJ2-7; 14 bases line up with TRBD2. Germline CDR1 reads LGHDT; CDR2 reads YNNKEL (reference sequence). Trimming at V came to 0 bases and at J to 7 bases, leaving 5 bases not matched to a gene. The length of the CDR3 is 16 residues. In DNA form, the CDR3 reads TGTGCCAGCAGCCAAGAGTCCGGGACTAGCGGGAGTGAGCAGTACTTC. This encodes CASSQESGTSGSEQYF.

The V call is TRBV21-1, the J call TRBJ2-2; the D call in the table, TRBD1, was not verified against the DNA. TRBV21-1 is deemed a pseudogene. CDR3 length equals 14 residues. The CDR3 DNA reads TGTGCCAGCAGCATTCCAGGGGGGGGCGGGGAGCTGTTTTTT. It is translated as CASSIPGGGGELFF.

This clonotype was recorded a few times. This chain uses TRBV7-9 with TRBJ2-5; 7 nucleotides agree with TRBD1. This CDR3 is built from 15 residues. Germline assignment: CDR1 SEHNR and CDR2 FQNEAQ (reference sequence). Trimming removed 5 bases from V and 1 base from J; junction bases left unmatched: 7. As DNA, the CDR3 is TGTGCCAGCAGCGCGACAGGGACCCTCCAAGAGACCCAGTACTTC. Encoded protein: CASSATGTLQETQYF.

There are a few counts of this clonotype. This sequence joins TRBV27 and TRBJ2-4; 8 nucleotides match TRBD1. The J call is uncertain, as TRBJ2-7 better fits the DNA end. CDR1 and CDR2 (germline): MNHEY, SMNVEV (reference sequence). CDR3 length: 17 residues. The CDR3 DNA reads as TGTGCCAGCAGGCCGGTCCCAGGACAGGGCGATGGGCACGAGCAGTACTTC. This codes for CASRPVPGQGDGHEQYF.

This clonotype occurred a few times. The rearrangement links TRBV7-2 to TRBJ2-7; 8 bases agree with TRBD2. The DNA end is more similar to TRBJ2-5, so the J call may be wrong. Germline lookup yields CDR1 SGHTA and CDR2 FQGNSA. This CDR3 has 15 amino acids. In nucleotides, the CDR3 is TGTGCCAGCAGCTTAGACGGGAGGGCCGAGGAGACCCAGTACTTC. It specifies CASSLDGRAEETQYF.

The rearrangement uses TRBV6-5 and TRBJ1-1; D gene ambiguous. Germline assignment: CDR1 MNHEY and CDR2 SVGAGI. This CDR3 has 11 amino acids. V dropped 6 bases and J dropped 8 bases, with 10 bases sitting between them. The chain's CDR3 is CASRTGMEAFF. CDR3 nucleotide sequence: TGTGCCAGCAGGACCGGGATGGAAGCTTTCTTT.

V and J are TRBV20-1 and TRBJ2-5; D could derive from TRBD1 or TRBD2 (5 bases each). Germline CDR1 is DFQATT and CDR2 is SNEGSKA (reference sequence). The CDR3 consists of 13 residues. Between the trimmed V and J ends, which lost 5 bases and 1 base, there was a span of 11 bases. CDR3 nucleotides: TGCAGTGCTGCCCGGGGCAGCCAAGAGACCCAGTACTTC. The encoded protein is CSAARGSQETQYF.

This clonotype was observed a few times. The chain joins TRBV27 to TRBJ1-1; D gene uncertain. The CDR3 loop spans 15 amino acids. CDR1 MNHEY and CDR2 SMNVEV come from the germline V gene (reference sequence). The V end lost 5 bases, the J end lost 5 bases, and 18 bases lay between the germline ends. The CDR3 sequence is CASSPQPRPSTEAFF. As DNA, the CDR3 is TGTGCCAGCAGTCCACAACCCCGACCCAGTACTGAAGCTTTCTTT.

This chain joins TRBV5-1 and TRBJ2-1; TRBD2 aligns across 8 bases. The CDR3 spans 15 residues. V gave up 4 bases and J gave up 8 bases; unmatched junction bases: 11. Germline lookup yields CDR1 SGHRS and CDR2 YFSETQ. CDR3 coding DNA: TGCGCCAGCAGCACCGGGAGGGGGGTTTTGTATGAGCAGTTCTTC. Protein sequence: CASSTGRGVLYEQFF.

The genes are TRBV20-1 and TRBJ2-1; TRBD2 is a possible D gene (5 bases). This CDR3 is built from 15 residues. V was pared by 3 bases and J by 1 base, with 13 bases between. Germline CDR1 DFQATT, CDR2 SNEGSKA (reference sequence). In nucleotides, the CDR3 is TGCAGTGCTAGTCCCTACGAGGGTTCCTACAATGAGCAGTTCTTC. It translates to CSASPYEGSYNEQFF.

This chain connects TRBV6-1 to TRBJ1-2; TRBD1 might be the D (6 bases). V lost 1 base and J 5 bases, leaving 11 bases between the germline ends. The germline CDR1 and CDR2 sequences are MNHNS and SASEGT. This CDR3 contains 14 residues. CDR3 loop: CASSEGTARYGYTF. For the CDR3, the DNA is TGTGCCAGCAGTGAAGGGACAGCGAGATATGGCTACACCTTC.

The chain links TRBV9 to TRBJ1-2; the match to TRBD1 covers 11 bases. The V and J ends lost 2 bases and 4 bases, in that order; junction bases with no gene match: 4. The CDR3 covers 15 residues. In germline, CDR1 is SGDLS, CDR2 YYNGEE. The CDR3 nucleotides are TGTGCCAGCAGCGTGGGACAGGGGGTCGGCTATGGCTACACCTTC. It translates to CASSVGQGVGYGYTF.

The J gene is TRBJ2-1, the V gene TRBV18; D not certain. CDR3 length: 13 amino acids. The germline V and J ends were trimmed by 0 bases and 7 bases, with 7 bases remaining between them. CDR1 and CDR2 (germline): KGHSH, LQKENI. The CDR3 is CASSPPEGNEQFF. The CDR3 nucleotides are TGTGCCAGCTCACCACCGGAAGGTAATGAGCAGTTCTTC.